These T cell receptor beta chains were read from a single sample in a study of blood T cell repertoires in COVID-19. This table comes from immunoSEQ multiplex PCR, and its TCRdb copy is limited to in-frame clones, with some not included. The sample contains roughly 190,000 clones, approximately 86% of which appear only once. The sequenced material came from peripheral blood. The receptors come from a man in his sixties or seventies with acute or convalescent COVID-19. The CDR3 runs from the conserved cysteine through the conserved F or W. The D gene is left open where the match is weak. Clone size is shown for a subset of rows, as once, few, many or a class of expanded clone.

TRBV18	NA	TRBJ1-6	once	CASSPLQGSGSPLHF	TGTGCCAGCTCACCATTACAGGGATCAGGTTCACCCCTCCACTTT
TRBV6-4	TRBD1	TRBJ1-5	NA	CAGQTPGQGAWQPQHF	TGTGCCGGGCAAACTCCGGGACAGGGGGCCTGGCAGCCCCAGCATTTT
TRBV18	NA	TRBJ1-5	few	CASSPSRSQLNQPQHF	TGTGCCAGCTCCCCCTCTAGGAGCCAGCTTAATCAGCCCCAGCATTTT
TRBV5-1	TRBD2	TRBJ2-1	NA	CASSPSGGSYNEQFF	TGCGCCAGCAGCCCCAGCGGGGGCTCCTACAATGAGCAGTTCTTC
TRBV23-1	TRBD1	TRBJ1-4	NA	CASSHSWDRMTTVEKLFF	TGCGCCAGCAGTCACTCCTGGGACAGAATGACGACGGTCGAAAAACTGTTTTTT
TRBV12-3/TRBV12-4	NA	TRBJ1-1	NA	CASSLGEVGEAFF	TGTGCCAGCAGTTTAGGGGAGGTAGGTGAAGCTTTCTTT
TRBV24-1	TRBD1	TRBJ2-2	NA	CATSDPRDRVNGELFF	TGTGCCACCAGTGATCCCCGGGACAGGGTGAACGGGGAGCTGTTTTTT
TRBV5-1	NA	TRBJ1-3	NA	CASSLVGSSGNTIYF	TGCGCCAGCAGCCTAGTCGGGTCCTCTGGAAACACCATATATTTT
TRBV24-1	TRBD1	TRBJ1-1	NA	CATPPEDRGMNTEAFF	TGTGCCACCCCGCCAGAGGACAGGGGGATGAACACTGAAGCTTTCTTT
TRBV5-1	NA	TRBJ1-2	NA	CASSLGAVNYGYTF	TGCGCCAGCAGCTTGGGGGCTGTTAACTATGGCTACACCTTC
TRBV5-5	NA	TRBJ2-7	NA	CASSFYSYEQYF	TGTGCCAGCAGCTTTTATAGCTACGAGCAGTACTTC
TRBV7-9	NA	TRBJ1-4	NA	CASSSSGRVNEKLFF	TGTGCCAGCAGCTCGTCGGGTCGTGTTAATGAAAAACTGTTTTTT
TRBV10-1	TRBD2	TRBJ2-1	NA	CASNLPSGGSYNEQFF	TGCGCCAGCAACCTCCCTAGCGGGGGCTCCTACAATGAGCAGTTCTTC
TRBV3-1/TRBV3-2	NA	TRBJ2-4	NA	CASSLGGAKNIQYF	TGTGCCAGCAGTCTAGGGGGAGCCAAAAACATTCAGTACTTC
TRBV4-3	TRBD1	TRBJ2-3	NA	CASSQRTGGDTQYF	TGCGCCAGCAGCCAACGGACAGGCGGAGATACGCAGTATTTT
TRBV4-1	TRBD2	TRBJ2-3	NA	CASSQEWLAGVTQYF	TGCGCCAGCAGCCAAGAATGGCTAGCGGGAGTTACGCAGTATTTT
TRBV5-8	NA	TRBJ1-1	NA	CASSIVLGQANTEAFF	TGTGCCAGCAGCATTGTTTTAGGACAAGCGAACACTGAAGCTTTCTTT
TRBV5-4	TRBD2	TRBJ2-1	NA	CASSLGLAGGNNEQFF	TGTGCCAGCAGCTTGGGGCTAGCGGGGGGCAACAATGAGCAGTTCTTC
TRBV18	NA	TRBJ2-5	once	CASSPGGGTETQYF	TGTGCCAGCTCACCGGGGGGAGGAACAGAGACCCAGTACTTC
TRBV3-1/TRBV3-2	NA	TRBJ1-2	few	CASSQDGRYGYTF	TGTGCCAGCAGCCAAGATGGCCGCTATGGCTACACCTTC
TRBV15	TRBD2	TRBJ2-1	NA	CATRLGEGLNEQFF	TGTGCCACCAGGCTGGGGGAGGGCCTCAATGAGCAGTTCTTC
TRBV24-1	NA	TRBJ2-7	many	CAIAGSRGYEQYF	TGTGCCATCGCCGGGAGCAGAGGCTACGAGCAGTACTTC
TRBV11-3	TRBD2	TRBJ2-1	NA	CASSLSPGLAGGIYSNEQFF	TGTGCCAGCAGTCTGTCCCCGGGACTAGCGGGAGGGATTTATAGCAATGAGCAGTTCTTC
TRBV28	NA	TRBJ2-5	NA	CASSPPPVPWTQYF	TGTGCCAGCAGTCCCCCCCCCGTCCCTTGGACCCAGTACTTC
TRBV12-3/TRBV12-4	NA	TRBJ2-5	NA	CASSEGETQYF	TGTGCCAGCAGTGAGGGAGAGACCCAGTACTTC
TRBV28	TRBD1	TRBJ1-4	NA	CASSLVPGGAQGDEKLFF	TGTGCCAGCAGTTTAGTACCAGGGGGAGCCCAAGGAGATGAAAAACTGTTTTTT
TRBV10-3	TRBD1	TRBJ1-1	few	CAISKDRGDEAFF	TGTGCCATCAGTAAGGACAGGGGGGATGAAGCTTTCTTT
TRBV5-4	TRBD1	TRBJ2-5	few	CASSSPGTGRETQYF	TGTGCCAGCAGCTCTCCCGGGACAGGAAGAGAGACCCAGTACTTC